This record covers a single TCR beta chain. The sample comes from a study of T cells in tumors and immune-related adverse events. Generated by immunoSEQ multiplex PCR, the TCRdb table keeps only in-frame clones and is missing some. This sample has under 8,500 clones; roughly 94% occur once, and the top ten carry around 2.3%. The CDR3 loop spans 13 amino acids. Germline V gives CDR1 LNHDA, CDR2 SQIVND (reference sequence). Trimming shortened V by 5 bases and J by 5 bases, and 12 bases separated the two germline ends. This sequence was found in a female donor with metastatic renal cell carcinoma. The V gene is TRBV19, the J gene TRBJ2-5; unclear D gene. The sequenced sample was lymph node tissue, obtained from a patient treated with anti-PD-1 therapy. CDR3 sequence (DNA): TGTGCCAGTAGTTACGGATACGGGGAGACCCAGTACTTC. This sequence encodes CASSYGYGETQYF.